These T cell receptor beta chains were read from a single sample in a study of cytomegalovirus exposure and HLA in healthy donors. Here immunoSEQ multiplex PCR was the method, and the copy in TCRdb shows in-frame clones only, minus some. The data contain more than 110,000 clones, 65% to 85% of them singletons. The source material was PBMCs. The receptors derive from a man aged 25 to 40 in good health and CMV-seronegative. Each CDR3 is given with its conserved first and last residue. Fields, in order: CDR3 DNA, CDR3 protein, D gene, clone size, J gene, V gene. The D gene is left open where the match is weak. Clone size appears in some rows only: once, few, many, or a class for an expanded clone.

CDR3 DNA: TGTGCCAGCAGCATAGGGCTGGGGGGGGCCGGGGACGAGCAGTACTTC
CDR3 protein: CASSIGLGGAGDEQYF
D gene: -
clone size: -
J gene: TRBJ2-7
V gene: TRBV6-6

CDR3 DNA: TGTGCCATCAGTAGCAGTACAGGGGGCTGGGGGACTGAAGCTTTCTTT
CDR3 protein: CAISSSTGGWGTEAFF
D gene: TRBD1
clone size: -
J gene: TRBJ1-1
V gene: TRBV10-3

CDR3 DNA: TGTGCCAGCAGTGAATATATCAGGGGAGACACTGAAGCTTTCTTT
CDR3 protein: CASSEYIRGDTEAFF
D gene: -
clone size: -
J gene: TRBJ1-1
V gene: TRBV25-1

CDR3 DNA: TGTGCCAGCAGTGTGGCGGCCCTGGAAACTGAAGCTTTCTTT
CDR3 protein: CASSVAALETEAFF
D gene: -
clone size: -
J gene: TRBJ1-1
V gene: TRBV6-1

CDR3 DNA: TGTGCCAGCAGCCCTGTTCTGCAGACTCTCCGGGGTAGGGAGACCCAGTACTTC
CDR3 protein: CASSPVLQTLRGRETQYF
D gene: -
clone size: many
J gene: TRBJ2-5
V gene: TRBV7-9

CDR3 DNA: TGTGCCAGCAGTTGGACAGGAGACCTCTCTAATGAAAAACTGTTTTTT
CDR3 protein: CASSWTGDLSNEKLFF
D gene: TRBD1
clone size: once
J gene: TRBJ1-4
V gene: TRBV6-5

CDR3 DNA: TGTGCCAGCAGCTTGGACAGGTTAAATTCACCCCTCCACTTT
CDR3 protein: CASSLDRLNSPLHF
D gene: -
clone size: -
J gene: TRBJ1-6
V gene: TRBV5-6

CDR3 DNA: TGTGCCAGCTGCTTCGGTACTGCGAATGGCTACACCTTC
CDR3 protein: CASCFGTANGYTF
D gene: -
clone size: -
J gene: TRBJ1-2
V gene: TRBV6-1

CDR3 DNA: TGTGCCAGCAGATTTTCGGGCAGAGGGAACAATCAGCCCCAGCATTTT
CDR3 protein: CASRFSGRGNNQPQHF
D gene: -
clone size: -
J gene: TRBJ1-5
V gene: TRBV6-4

CDR3 DNA: TGTGCCAGCAGTTTCACAGGAATAGCCAAAAACATTCAGTACTTC
CDR3 protein: CASSFTGIAKNIQYF
D gene: -
clone size: few
J gene: TRBJ2-4
V gene: TRBV28

CDR3 DNA: TGTGCCAGTAAGAGTAGAACGAACACCGGGGAGCTGTTTTTT
CDR3 protein: CASKSRTNTGELFF
D gene: -
clone size: -
J gene: TRBJ2-2
V gene: TRBV19

CDR3 DNA: TGTGCCAGCAGCTTAGGACTCATGAACACTGAAGCTTTCTTT
CDR3 protein: CASSLGLMNTEAFF
D gene: -
clone size: -
J gene: TRBJ1-1
V gene: TRBV11-2

CDR3 DNA: TGTGCCAGCAGTGAATCCGTGGCCAAAAACAGTCAGTACTTC
CDR3 protein: CASSESVAKNSQYF
D gene: -
clone size: -
J gene: TRBJ2-4
V gene: TRBV2

CDR3 DNA: TGTGCCAGCAGGGACGAAATAAGGGGTGGCTACACCTTC
CDR3 protein: CASRDEIRGGYTF
D gene: -
clone size: -
J gene: TRBJ1-2
V gene: TRBV25-1

CDR3 DNA: TGTGCCAGCAGCAGGACAGGGTGGGGCTCCTACAATGAGCAGTTCTTC
CDR3 protein: CASSRTGWGSYNEQFF
D gene: TRBD1
clone size: -
J gene: TRBJ2-1
V gene: TRBV9

CDR3 DNA: TGTGCCAGCACCGACCGACCAGGTATAACGACTGAAGCTTTCTTT
CDR3 protein: CASTDRPGITTEAFF
D gene: -
clone size: -
J gene: TRBJ1-1
V gene: TRBV28

CDR3 DNA: TGCGCCAGCAGCTTGCAAGAAGGACAGGAGAACGAAAACTTC
CDR3 protein: CASSLQEGQENENF
D gene: TRBD1
clone size: -
J gene: TRBJ1-2
V gene: TRBV5-1

CDR3 DNA: TGTGCCAGCAGCCAAGATACCCACAGGGGAGATACGCAGTATTTT
CDR3 protein: CASSQDTHRGDTQYF
D gene: TRBD1
clone size: few
J gene: TRBJ2-3
V gene: TRBV14

CDR3 DNA: TGTGCCTCCTATAACTATGGCTACACCTTC
CDR3 protein: CASYNYGYTF
D gene: -
clone size: -
J gene: TRBJ1-2
V gene: TRBV28

CDR3 DNA: TGTGCCAGCAGCTTATCAGACAGGGCAAGCACTGAAGCTTTCTTT
CDR3 protein: CASSLSDRASTEAFF
D gene: TRBD1
clone size: -
J gene: TRBJ1-1
V gene: TRBV11-2

CDR3 DNA: TGTGCCAGCAGTGACCTAGCGAGCACGGATACGCAGTATTTT
CDR3 protein: CASSDLASTDTQYF
D gene: -
clone size: few
J gene: TRBJ2-3
V gene: TRBV25-1

CDR3 DNA: TGTGCCAGTGGGCCGGGGGGTATGAGCAATCAGCCCCAGCATTTT
CDR3 protein: CASGPGGMSNQPQHF
D gene: -
clone size: -
J gene: TRBJ1-5
V gene: TRBV19

CDR3 DNA: TGCGCCAGCAGTGAGGGAAATTACAATGTGGGCTACACCTTC
CDR3 protein: CASSEGNYNVGYTF
D gene: -
clone size: once
J gene: TRBJ1-2
V gene: TRBV5-1

CDR3 DNA: TGTGCCAGCAGCCGCGAGCACAGGGGCAGGGTAGAGACCCAGTACTTC
CDR3 protein: CASSREHRGRVETQYF
D gene: TRBD1
clone size: few
J gene: TRBJ2-5
V gene: TRBV11-2

CDR3 DNA: TGTGCCAGCAGCGAGGCGGCCGCAACTAATGAAAAACTGTTTTTT
CDR3 protein: CASSEAAATNEKLFF
D gene: -
clone size: -
J gene: TRBJ1-4
V gene: TRBV9

CDR3 DNA: TGCGCCAGCAGCTTAGCGGGACCACAAGAGACCCAGTACTTC
CDR3 protein: CASSLAGPQETQYF
D gene: TRBD2
clone size: -
J gene: TRBJ2-5
V gene: TRBV5-1

CDR3 DNA: TGCGCCAGCAGCCAAGAAGGACTAAACACCGGGGAGCTGTTTTTT
CDR3 protein: CASSQEGLNTGELFF
D gene: -
clone size: few
J gene: TRBJ2-2
V gene: TRBV4-1

CDR3 DNA: TGTGCCAGCAGCAGGGTAGGGGAATACACTGAAGCTTTCTTT
CDR3 protein: CASSRVGEYTEAFF
D gene: -
clone size: few
J gene: TRBJ1-1
V gene: TRBV7-2

CDR3 DNA: TGTGCCAGCAGCTTATTTGACAGGACGGTCAATCAGCCCCAGCATTTT
CDR3 protein: CASSLFDRTVNQPQHF
D gene: -
clone size: -
J gene: TRBJ1-5
V gene: TRBV5-6

CDR3 DNA: TGTGCCTTGTGGGGGGACACCGGGGAGCTGTTTTTT
CDR3 protein: CALWGDTGELFF
D gene: -
clone size: -
J gene: TRBJ2-2
V gene: TRBV10-3

CDR3 DNA: TGTGCCAGCACATGGACAGAGCCGAACACCGGGGAGCTGTTTTTT
CDR3 protein: CASTWTEPNTGELFF
D gene: -
clone size: -
J gene: TRBJ2-2
V gene: TRBV6-5

CDR3 DNA: TGTGCCAGCAGCCCCGAGACAGGGTATCGTTGGGAGCAGTACTTC
CDR3 protein: CASSPETGYRWEQYF
D gene: TRBD1
clone size: -
J gene: TRBJ2-5
V gene: TRBV28

CDR3 DNA: TGTGCCAGCAGTTCCTGGGACAGGGATCGGTACGAGCAGTACTTC
CDR3 protein: CASSSWDRDRYEQYF
D gene: TRBD1
clone size: -
J gene: TRBJ2-7
V gene: TRBV27

CDR3 DNA: TGTGCCAGCAGCTTAGGGTCACTAAATTCACCCCTCCACTTT
CDR3 protein: CASSLGSLNSPLHF
D gene: -
clone size: few
J gene: TRBJ1-6
V gene: TRBV7-2

CDR3 DNA: TGTGCCAGCAGCTTTGCAGGAGGGGAGACCCAGTACTTC
CDR3 protein: CASSFAGGETQYF
D gene: -
clone size: few
J gene: TRBJ2-5
V gene: TRBV7-9

CDR3 DNA: TGTGCCTGGAGTGTGGGGCCCGCCTATGGCTACACCTTC
CDR3 protein: CAWSVGPAYGYTF
D gene: -
clone size: -
J gene: TRBJ1-2
V gene: TRBV30

CDR3 DNA: TGTGCCAGCAGTGGTGGACAGGGGTTCTATGGCTACACCTTC
CDR3 protein: CASSGGQGFYGYTF
D gene: TRBD1
clone size: -
J gene: TRBJ1-2
V gene: TRBV28

CDR3 DNA: TGTGCCACTGCGAGATTCTCTGGGGCCAACGTCCTGACTTTC
CDR3 protein: CATARFSGANVLTF
D gene: -
clone size: -
J gene: TRBJ2-6
V gene: TRBV15

CDR3 DNA: TGTGCCAGCAGCTGGACAGGGGGCACTGAAGCTTTCTTT
CDR3 protein: CASSWTGGTEAFF
D gene: TRBD1
clone size: few
J gene: TRBJ1-1
V gene: TRBV7-2

CDR3 DNA: TGTGCCAGCAGCTCTCAGGGAGGGACTGAAGCTTTCTTT
CDR3 protein: CASSSQGGTEAFF
D gene: -
clone size: -
J gene: TRBJ1-1
V gene: TRBV7-6